These T cell receptor beta chains were read from a single sample in a study of T-cell memory formation after mild COVID-19. TCRdb re-derived calls from the 5' RACE reads in MiXCR, one entry per CDR3 protein. The repertoire includes around 400,000 distinct CDR3 sequences, roughly 24% of them detected once, and roughly 8.9% sits in the top ten. The sample taken for sequencing was PBMCs or a T cell subset sorted from them (not recorded which). Receptor source: an adult woman who had mild COVID-19 (a few samples of this study predate the infection). Cell type and time point are not known. Both conserved end residues are part of each CDR3. The D gene is left open where the match is weak. Clone size is stated in some rows and not others, as once, few, many or a class when expanded.

TGCGCCAGCAGCCAAGTAGTTTCCGGGAACAGTCGTATCAATGAGCAGTTCTTC,CASSQVVSGNSRINEQFF,TRBJ2-1,few,.,TRBV4-3
TGTGCCAGCAGTTACGGGCCCCTGAACACTGAAGCTTTCTTT,CASSYGPLNTEAFF,TRBJ1-1,.,.,TRBV6-5
TGTGCCACCAGCAAAAGACAGAGAGAGAACACTGAAGCTTTCTTT,CATSKRQRENTEAFF,TRBJ1-1,.,.,TRBV15
TGTGCCAGCAGCCATTGGACTAGCGGGAGAGCAGATACGCAGTATTTT,CASSHWTSGRADTQYF,TRBJ2-3,few,TRBD2,TRBV7-2
TGTGCCACCAGTGATGGGGGCCACTATGAGCAGTTCTTC,CATSDGGHYEQFF,TRBJ2-1,.,.,TRBV24-1
TGTGCCAGCAGATATCCGGGGGCCCCCCGTGAGACCCAGTACTTC,CASRYPGAPRETQYF,TRBJ2-5,.,.,TRBV5-5
TGTGCCAGCAGCCCCAGGGAAAGGGGGTCAGATACGCAGTATTTT,CASSPRERGSDTQYF,TRBJ2-3,.,.,TRBV11-3
TGTGCCAGCAGCTCAGGACAGGGGAGATACAATGAGCAGTTCTTC,CASSSGQGRYNEQFF,TRBJ2-1,.,TRBD1,TRBV7-6
TGTGCCAGCAGTGTAGCGGGAGTACCCTACAATGAGCAGTTCTTC,CASSVAGVPYNEQFF,TRBJ2-1,few,TRBD2,TRBV27
TGCAGCGTTGAAGTTTACATAGGCGGCTACACCTTC,CSVEVYIGGYTF,TRBJ1-2,.,.,TRBV29-1